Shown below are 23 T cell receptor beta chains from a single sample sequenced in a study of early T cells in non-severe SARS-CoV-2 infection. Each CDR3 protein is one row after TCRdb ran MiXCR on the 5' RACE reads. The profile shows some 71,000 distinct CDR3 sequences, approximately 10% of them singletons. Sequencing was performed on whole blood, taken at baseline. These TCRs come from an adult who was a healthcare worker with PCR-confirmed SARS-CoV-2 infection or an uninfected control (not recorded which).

The CDR3 reads CASSLFGRANEKLFF. In nucleotides, the CDR3 is TGCGCCAGCAGCTTGTTCGGCAGGGCTAATGAAAAACTGTTTTTT. The rearrangement links TRBV5-1 to TRBJ1-4; weak D call: TRBD1 (5 bases). Germline assignment: CDR1 SGHRS and CDR2 YFSETQ. Between the trimmed V and J ends, which lost 1 base and 3 bases, there was a span of 10 bases. The CDR3 loop spans 15 amino acids.

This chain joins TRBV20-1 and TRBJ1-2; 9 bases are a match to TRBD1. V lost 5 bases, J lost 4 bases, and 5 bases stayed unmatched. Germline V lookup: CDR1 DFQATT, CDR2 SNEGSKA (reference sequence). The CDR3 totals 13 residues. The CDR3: CSAADRGVYGYTF. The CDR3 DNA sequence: TGCAGTGCTGCGGACAGGGGAGTCTATGGCTACACCTTC.

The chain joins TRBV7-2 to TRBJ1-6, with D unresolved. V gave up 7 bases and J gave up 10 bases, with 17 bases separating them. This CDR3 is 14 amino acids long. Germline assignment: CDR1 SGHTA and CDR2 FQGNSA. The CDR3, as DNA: TGTGCCAGCACCGCGGGGAACTCGAGGTCACCCCTCCACTTT. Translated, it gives CASTAGNSRSPLHF.

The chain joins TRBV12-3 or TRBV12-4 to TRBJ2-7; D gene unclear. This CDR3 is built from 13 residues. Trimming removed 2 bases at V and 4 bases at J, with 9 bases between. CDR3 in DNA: TGTGCCAGCAGTTTATTGGGCATTTACGAGCAGTACTTC. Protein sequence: CASSLLGIYEQYF.

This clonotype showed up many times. Here the CDR3 DNA reads TGTGCCAGCAGCAAAGTAAGGTGGGAGGACAATGAGCAGTTCTTC. Protein sequence: CASSKVRWEDNEQFF. The chain couples TRBV21-1 to TRBJ2-1; the DNA was not compared with TRBD2, the D call given in the table. TRBV21-1 is a pseudogene segment. The CDR3 loop spans 15 amino acids.

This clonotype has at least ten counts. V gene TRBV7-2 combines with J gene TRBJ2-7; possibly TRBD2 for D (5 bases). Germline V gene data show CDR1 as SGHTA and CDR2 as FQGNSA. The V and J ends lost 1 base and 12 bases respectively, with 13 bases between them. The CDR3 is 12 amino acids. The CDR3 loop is CASSLGTGPRYF. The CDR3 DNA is TGTGCCAGCAGCTTAGGGACTGGGCCTAGGTACTTC. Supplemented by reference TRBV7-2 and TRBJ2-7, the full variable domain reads GAGVSQSPSNKVTEKGKDVELRCDPISGHTALYWYRQSLGQGLEFLIYFQGNSAPDKSGLPSDRFSAERTGGSVSTLTIQRTQQEDSAVYLCASSLGTGPRYFGPGTRLTVT.

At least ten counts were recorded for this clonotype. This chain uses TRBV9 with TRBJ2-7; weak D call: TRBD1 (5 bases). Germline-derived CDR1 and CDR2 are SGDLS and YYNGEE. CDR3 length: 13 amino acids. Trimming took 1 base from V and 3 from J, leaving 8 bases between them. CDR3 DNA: TGTGCCAGCAGCGTACAACAGGACTACGAGCAGTACTTC. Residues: CASSVQQDYEQYF.

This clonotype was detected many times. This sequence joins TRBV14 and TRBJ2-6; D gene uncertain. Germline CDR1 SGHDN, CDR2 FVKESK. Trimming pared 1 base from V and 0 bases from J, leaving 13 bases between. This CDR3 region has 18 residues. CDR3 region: CASSQGDWQPSGANVLTF. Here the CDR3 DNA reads TGTGCCAGCAGCCAAGGAGACTGGCAACCCTCTGGGGCCAACGTCCTGACTTTC.

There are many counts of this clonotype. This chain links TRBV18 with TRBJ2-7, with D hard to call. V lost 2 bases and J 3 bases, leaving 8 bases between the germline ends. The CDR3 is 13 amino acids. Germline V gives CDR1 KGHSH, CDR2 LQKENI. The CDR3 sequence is CASSPREYYEQYF. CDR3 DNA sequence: TGTGCCAGCTCACCAAGGGAATACTACGAGCAGTACTTC.

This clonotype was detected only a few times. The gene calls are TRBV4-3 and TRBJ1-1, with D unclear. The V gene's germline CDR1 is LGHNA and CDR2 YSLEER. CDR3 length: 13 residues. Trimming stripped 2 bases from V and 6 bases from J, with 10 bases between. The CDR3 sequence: CASSQLAGSEAFF. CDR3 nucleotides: TGCGCCAGCAGCCAACTAGCCGGGTCTGAAGCTTTCTTT.

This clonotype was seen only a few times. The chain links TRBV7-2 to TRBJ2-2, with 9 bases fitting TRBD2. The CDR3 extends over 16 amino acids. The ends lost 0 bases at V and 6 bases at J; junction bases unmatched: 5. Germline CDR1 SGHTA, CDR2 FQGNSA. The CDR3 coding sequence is TGTGCCAGCAGCTTAGCTGGTAGCGGGAGAGCCGGGGAGCTGTTTTTT. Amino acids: CASSLAGSGRAGELFF.

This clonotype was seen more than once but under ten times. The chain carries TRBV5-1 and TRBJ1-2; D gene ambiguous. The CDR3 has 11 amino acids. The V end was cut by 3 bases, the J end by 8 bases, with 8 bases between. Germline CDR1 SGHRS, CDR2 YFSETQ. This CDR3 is CASSSGSGYTF. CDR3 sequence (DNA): TGCGCCAGCAGCTCTGGATCCGGCTACACCTTC.

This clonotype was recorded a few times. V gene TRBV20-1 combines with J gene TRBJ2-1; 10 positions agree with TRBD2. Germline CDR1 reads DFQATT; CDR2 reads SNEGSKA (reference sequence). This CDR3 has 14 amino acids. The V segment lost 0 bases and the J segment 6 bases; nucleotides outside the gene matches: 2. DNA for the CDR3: TGCAGTGCTAGAGAAAGCGGGAGGGGCAATGAGCAGTTCTTC. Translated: CSARESGRGNEQFF.

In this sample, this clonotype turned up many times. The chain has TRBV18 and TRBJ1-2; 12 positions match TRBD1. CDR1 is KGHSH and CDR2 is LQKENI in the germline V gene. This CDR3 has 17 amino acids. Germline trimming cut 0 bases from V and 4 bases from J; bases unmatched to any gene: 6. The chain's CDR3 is CASSPPGTGGAGYGYTF. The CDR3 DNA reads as TGTGCCAGCTCACCACCCGGGACAGGGGGCGCCGGCTATGGCTACACCTTC.

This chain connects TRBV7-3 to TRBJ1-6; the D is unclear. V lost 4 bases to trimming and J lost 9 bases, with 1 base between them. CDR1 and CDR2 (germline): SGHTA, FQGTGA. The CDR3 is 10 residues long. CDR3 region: CASSCSPLHF. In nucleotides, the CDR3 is TGTGCCAGCAGCTGTTCACCCCTCCACTTT.

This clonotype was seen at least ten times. The CDR3 loop is CASSYWDSYGYTF. Here the CDR3 DNA reads TGTGCCAGCAGTTACTGGGACAGCTATGGCTACACCTTC. The J gene is TRBJ1-2, the V gene TRBV6-6; 7 bases map to TRBD1. The germline V gene has CDR1 MNHNY and CDR2 SVGAGI (reference sequence). V lost 1 base and J lost 4; bases outside the gene matches: 0. The CDR3 runs to 13 residues.

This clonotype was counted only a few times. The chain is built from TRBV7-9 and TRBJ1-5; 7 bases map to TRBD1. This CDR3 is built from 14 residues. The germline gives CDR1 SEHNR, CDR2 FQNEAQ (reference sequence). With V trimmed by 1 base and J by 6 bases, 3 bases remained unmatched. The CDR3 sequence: CASSLGGGVQPQHF. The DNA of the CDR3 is TGTGCCAGCAGCTTAGGAGGGGGCGTTCAGCCCCAGCATTTT.

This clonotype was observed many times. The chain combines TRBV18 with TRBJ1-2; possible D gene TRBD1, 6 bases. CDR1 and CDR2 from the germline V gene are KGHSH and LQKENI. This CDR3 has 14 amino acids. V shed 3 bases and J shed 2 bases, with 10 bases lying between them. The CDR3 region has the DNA TGTGCCAGCTCACCGGAAGGGGGAAACTATGGCTACACCTTC. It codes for CASSPEGGNYGYTF. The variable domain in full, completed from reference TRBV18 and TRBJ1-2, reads NAGVMQNPRHLVRRRGQEARLRCSPMKGHSHVYWYRQLPEEGLKFMVYLQKENIIDESGMPKERFSAEFPKEGPSILRIQQVVRGDSAAYFCASSPEGGNYGYTFGSGTRLTVV.

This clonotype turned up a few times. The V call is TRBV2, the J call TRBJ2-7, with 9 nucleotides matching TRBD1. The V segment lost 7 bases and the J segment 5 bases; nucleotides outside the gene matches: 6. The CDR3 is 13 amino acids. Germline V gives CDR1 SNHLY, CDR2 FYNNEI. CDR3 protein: CASIGDRDHEQYF. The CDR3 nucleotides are TGTGCCAGCATTGGGGACAGGGACCACGAGCAGTACTTC.

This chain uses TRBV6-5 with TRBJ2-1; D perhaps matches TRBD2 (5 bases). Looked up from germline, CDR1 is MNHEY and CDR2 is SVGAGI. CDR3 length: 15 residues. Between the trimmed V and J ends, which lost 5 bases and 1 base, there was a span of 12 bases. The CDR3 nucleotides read TGTGCCAGCAGTCGCCGGGGTAGGTCCTACAATGAGCAGTTCTTC. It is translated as CASSRRGRSYNEQFF.

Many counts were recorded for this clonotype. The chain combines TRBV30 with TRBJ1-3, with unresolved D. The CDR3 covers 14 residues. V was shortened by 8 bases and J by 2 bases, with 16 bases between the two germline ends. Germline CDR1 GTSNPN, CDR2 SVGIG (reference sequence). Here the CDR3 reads CARGRPKAGNTIYF. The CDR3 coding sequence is TGTGCCCGAGGGAGGCCCAAAGCTGGAAACACCATATATTTT.

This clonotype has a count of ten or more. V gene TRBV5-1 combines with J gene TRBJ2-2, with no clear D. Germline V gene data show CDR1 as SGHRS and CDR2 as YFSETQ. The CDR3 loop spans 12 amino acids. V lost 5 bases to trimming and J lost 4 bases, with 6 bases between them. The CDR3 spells CASRESTGELFF. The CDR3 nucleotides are TGCGCCAGCAGAGAGAGCACCGGGGAGCTGTTTTTT.

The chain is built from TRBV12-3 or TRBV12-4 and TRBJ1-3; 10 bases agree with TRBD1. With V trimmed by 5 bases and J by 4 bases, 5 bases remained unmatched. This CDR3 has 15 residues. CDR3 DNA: TGTGCCAGCAGTCCGGGACAGGGGTGGGGAAACACCATATATTTT. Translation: CASSPGQGWGNTIYF.